Below are 12 T cell receptor beta chains sequenced from a single sample in a study of T cell responses to AZD1222 COVID-19 vaccine. Assay: immunoSEQ multiplex PCR; the TCRdb copy retains only in-frame clones and omits some. The sample lists roughly 140,000 clones, 70% to 90% seen once, with 3% to 4% in the top ten. Sample: peripheral blood, taken on day 0 of MenACWY control vaccination. All receptors derive from an adult in good health.

The chain recombines TRBV28 with TRBJ1-2; D is undetermined. CDR1 and CDR2 from the germline V gene are MDHEN and SYDVKM. This CDR3 spans 14 amino acids. The V end was cut by 6 bases, the J end by 3 bases, with 14 bases between. The CDR3 loop is CASSPTDTYYGYTF. CDR3 coding DNA: TGTGCCAGCAGCCCTACAGACACCTACTATGGCTACACCTTC.

The rearrangement uses TRBV6-5 and TRBJ1-2, with D possibly matching TRBD1 (5 bases). The CDR3 totals 14 residues. The germline V and J ends were trimmed by 7 bases and 5 bases, with 17 bases remaining between them. Germline CDR1 reads MNHEY; CDR2 reads SVGAGI. In nucleotides, the CDR3 is TGTGCCAGCAACCCGGAGGGACGGAAGTATGGCTACACCTTC. Encoded protein: CASNPEGRKYGYTF.

V is TRBV12-3 or TRBV12-4 and J is TRBJ2-2, with D hard to call. V was shortened by 6 bases and J by 6 bases, with 8 bases between the two germline ends. The CDR3 runs 12 residues. In nucleotides, the CDR3 is TGTGCCAGCAGCCAATTTTCCGGGGAGCTGTTTTTT. It yields the protein CASSQFSGELFF.

The chain combines TRBV7-2 with TRBJ2-7; D gene ambiguous. Germline-derived CDR1 and CDR2 are SGHTA and FQGNSA. Between the trimmed V and J ends, which lost 0 bases and 0 bases, there was a span of 9 bases. This CDR3 is 15 amino acids long. The CDR3 spells CASSLARLLSYEQYF. The CDR3 region has the DNA TGTGCCAGCAGCTTAGCACGGCTTCTCTCCTACGAGCAGTACTTC.

This sequence joins TRBV20-1 and TRBJ2-7; D call uncertain. Germline loops: CDR1 DFQATT, CDR2 SNEGSKA (reference sequence). The CDR3 runs to 15 residues. V was cut by 3 bases and J by 0 bases, with 15 bases left in between. The CDR3 DNA sequence: TGCAGTGCTAGTTGGATGGGAACCAGCTCCTACGAGCAGTACTTC. Amino acids: CSASWMGTSSYEQYF.

This clone occurred once. The rearrangement joins TRBV6-2 or TRBV6-3 to TRBJ1-4; 9 positions match TRBD1. J lost 4 bases, V lost 4 bases, and 10 bases had no gene match. Germline CDR1 MNHEY, CDR2 SVGEGT. This CDR3 region has 17 residues. CDR3 region: CASSFVRDRALNEKLFF. In DNA, the CDR3 is TGTGCCAGCAGTTTCGTCAGGGACAGGGCTCTTAATGAAAAACTGTTTTTT.

V is TRBV7-9 and J is TRBJ1-3; D is uncertain. The V end lost 3 bases, the J end lost 4 bases, and 7 bases lay between the germline ends. Germline loops: CDR1 SEHNR, CDR2 FQNEAQ (reference sequence). CDR3 length: 13 residues. The CDR3 reads CASSFGLGNTIYF. The DNA for the CDR3 is TGTGCCAGCAGCTTTGGCCTAGGAAACACCATATATTTT.

V gene TRBV7-2 combines with J gene TRBJ1-2; a possible D gene is TRBD1 (6 bases). Deletions cut 0 bases from V and 8 bases from J, with 13 bases between. The germline CDR1 and CDR2 sequences are SGHTA and FQGNSA. The CDR3 covers 14 residues. This CDR3 reads CASSLAPGVGGYTF. The CDR3 coding sequence is TGTGCCAGCAGCTTAGCTCCAGGGGTAGGCGGCTACACCTTC.

The genes are TRBV19 and TRBJ2-3; 8 bases agree with TRBD2. V dropped 6 bases and J dropped 2; count of bases not matched to a gene: 7. Germline loops: CDR1 LNHDA, CDR2 SQIVND (reference sequence). The CDR3 spans 15 residues. The CDR3 bases are TGTGCCAGTAGCTCGGTCGGGGGGGTCACAGATACGCAGTATTTT. It yields the protein CASSSVGGVTDTQYF.

This clone came up once. This chain connects TRBV5-6 to TRBJ1-5; no definite D call. The V gene lost 0 bases and the J gene lost 0 bases, with 7 bases spanning the gap. The CDR3 totals 15 residues. Germline CDR1 and CDR2: SGHDT and YYEEEE. The DNA of the CDR3 is TGTGCCAGCAGCTTGGAAGGGTATAGCAATCAGCCCCAGCATTTT. It specifies CASSLEGYSNQPQHF.

V usage is TRBV7-2 and J usage is TRBJ2-5, with D possibly being TRBD1 or TRBD2 (6 bases each). V lost 3 bases and J lost 5, with 16 bases in between. Germline CDR1 is SGHTA and CDR2 is FQGNSA. This CDR3 spans 15 amino acids. DNA for the CDR3: TGTGCCAGCAGCTTCAATAAGGGGGGTGGGGAGACCCAGTACTTC. Translated, it gives CASSFNKGGGETQYF.

The V call is TRBV7-9, the J call TRBJ2-1, with 7 bases matching TRBD1. The CDR3 has 15 residues. J gave up 3 bases and V 5 bases, and 7 bases lay outside the gene matches. Germline V gives CDR1 SEHNR, CDR2 FQNEAQ (reference sequence). In nucleotides, the CDR3 is TGTGCCAGCAGCGGACCGGGACAGTACTACAATGAGCAGTTCTTC. Protein product: CASSGPGQYYNEQFF.